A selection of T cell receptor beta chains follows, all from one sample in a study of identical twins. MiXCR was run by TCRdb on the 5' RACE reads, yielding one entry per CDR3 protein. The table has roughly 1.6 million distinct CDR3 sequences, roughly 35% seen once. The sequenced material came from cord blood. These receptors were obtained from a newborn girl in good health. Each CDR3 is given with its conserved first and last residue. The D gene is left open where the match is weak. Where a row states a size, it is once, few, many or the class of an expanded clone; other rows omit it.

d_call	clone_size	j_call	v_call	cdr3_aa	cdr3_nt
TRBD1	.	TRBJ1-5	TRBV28	CASSYPGQGLYSNQPQHF	TGTGCCAGCAGTTACCCGGGACAGGGCCTATATAGCAATCAGCCCCAGCATTTT
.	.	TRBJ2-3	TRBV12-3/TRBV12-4	CASSWTSADAQYF	TGTGCCAGCAGTTGGACCAGCGCAGATGCGCAGTATTTT
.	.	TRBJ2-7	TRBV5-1	CASSKLSLIAYEQYF	TGCGCCAGCAGCAAACTCTCCCTCATAGCCTACGAGCAGTACTTC
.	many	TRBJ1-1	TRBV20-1	CSAGRNTEAFF	TGCAGCGCTGGGAGGAACACTGAAGCTTTCTTT
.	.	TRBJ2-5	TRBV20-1	CSARSRFQETQYF	TGCAGTGCTAGATCGCGTTTCCAAGAGACCCAGTACTTC
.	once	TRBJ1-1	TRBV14	CASSQDGSQGNTEAFF	TGTGCCAGCAGCCAAGATGGGTCACAGGGGAACACTGAAGCTTTCTTT
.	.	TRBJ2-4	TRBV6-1	CASSDNRNRLGNIQYF	TGTGCCAGCAGTGATAATCGGAACCGGCTAGGTAACATTCAGTACTTC
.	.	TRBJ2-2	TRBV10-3	CAISASGQGAGELFF	TGTGCCATCAGTGCAAGTGGGCAGGGTGCCGGGGAGCTGTTTTTT
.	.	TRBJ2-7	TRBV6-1	CASGSYQGTYEQYF	TGTGCCAGCGGGTCCTATCAGGGTACCTACGAGCAGTACTTC
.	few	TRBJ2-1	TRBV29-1	CSVEEGGYNEQFF	TGCAGCGTTGAGGAAGGGGGATACAATGAGCAGTTCTTC
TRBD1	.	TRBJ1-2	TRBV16	CASIVVEQGGSYGYTF	TGTGCCAGCATCGTAGTGGAGCAGGGGGGATCTTATGGCTACACCTTC
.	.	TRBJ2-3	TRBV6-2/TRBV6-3	CASLLVGAHTDTQYF	TGTGCCAGCCTACTCGTGGGGGCACACACAGATACGCAGTATTTT
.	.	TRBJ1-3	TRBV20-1	CSARDSRGGSGNTIYF	TGCAGTGCTAGAGATTCGAGGGGCGGATCTGGAAACACCATATATTTT
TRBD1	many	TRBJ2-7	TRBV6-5	CASTGTGTYEQYF	TGTGCCAGCACCGGGACAGGTACCTACGAGCAGTACTTC
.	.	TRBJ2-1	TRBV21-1	CASSKGEQSQFF	TGTGCCAGCAGCAAAGGAGAGCAGTCGCAGTTCTTC
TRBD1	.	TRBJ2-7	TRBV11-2	CASSIRQGSYNEQYF	TGTGCCAGCAGCATTCGACAGGGGAGCTACAATGAGCAGTACTTC
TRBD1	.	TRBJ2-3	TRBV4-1	CASSQGRPGTGRTDTQYF	TGCGCCAGCAGCCAAGGGAGGCCGGGGACAGGACGCACAGATACGCAGTATTTT
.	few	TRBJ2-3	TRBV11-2	CASSLDSPKTDTQYF	TGTGCCAGCAGCTTAGACAGCCCAAAAACAGATACGCAGTATTTT
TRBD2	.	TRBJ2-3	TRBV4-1	CASSIRGGAFGKTYTQYF	TGCGCCAGCAGCATACGCGGGGGGGCCTTCGGAAAAACCTATACGCAGTATTTT
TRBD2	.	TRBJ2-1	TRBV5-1	CASSLAGSGGPPSYNEQFF	TGCGCCAGCAGCTTGGCCGGTAGCGGGGGCCCCCCCTCCTACAATGAGCAGTTCTTC
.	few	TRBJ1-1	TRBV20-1	CSAMVGVSNTEAFF	TGCAGTGCTATGGTTGGCGTCTCGAACACTGAAGCTTTCTTT
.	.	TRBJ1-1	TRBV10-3	CAIRGGAGTEAFF	TGTGCCATCAGGGGGGGGGCTGGCACTGAAGCTTTCTTT
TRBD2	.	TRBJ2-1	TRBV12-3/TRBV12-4	CASSPLAGRTNEQFF	TGTGCCAGCAGTCCACTAGCGGGGCGGACCAATGAGCAGTTCTTC
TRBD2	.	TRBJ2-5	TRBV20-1	CSARTSGPYWEQYF	TGCAGTGCTAGAACTAGCGGGCCTTACTGGGAGCAGTACTTC
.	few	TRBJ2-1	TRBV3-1	CASSHHPAIHYNEQFF	TGTGCCAGCAGCCACCACCCAGCTATCCACTACAATGAGCAGTTCTTC
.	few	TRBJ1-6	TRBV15	CATSRGNGLNSPLHF	TGTGCCACCAGCAGAGGAAACGGATTGAATTCACCCCTCCACTTT
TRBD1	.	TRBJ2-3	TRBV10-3	CAIKDRGATDTQYF	TGTGCCATCAAAGACAGGGGTGCCACAGATACGCAGTATTTT
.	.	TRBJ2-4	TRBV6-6	CASSYSRTRGDIQYF	TGTGCCAGCAGTTACTCCCGGACAAGAGGGGACATTCAGTACTTC
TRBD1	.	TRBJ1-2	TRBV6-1	CASSEEYRGEGGYTF	TGTGCCAGCAGTGAAGAATACAGGGGAGAAGGTGGCTACACCTTC
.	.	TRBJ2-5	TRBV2	CASGGFQETQYF	TGTGCCAGCGGGGGGTTTCAAGAGACCCAGTACTTC
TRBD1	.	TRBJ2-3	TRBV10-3	CAISESDRGGTQYF	TGTGCCATCAGTGAGTCGGACAGGGGAGGTACGCAGTATTTT
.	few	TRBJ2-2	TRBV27	CASSPGLTRPGELFF	TGTGCCAGCAGCCCGGGCCTCACGCGTCCCGGGGAGCTGTTTTTT
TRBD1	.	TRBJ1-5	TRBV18	CASSPGQGLPFNQPQHF	TGTGCCAGCTCACCGGGACAGGGACTGCCCTTTAATCAGCCCCAGCATTTT
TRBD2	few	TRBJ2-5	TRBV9	CASSWGLAEETQYF	TGTGCCAGCAGCTGGGGACTAGCGGAAGAGACCCAGTACTTC
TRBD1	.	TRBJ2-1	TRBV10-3	CAISAHGTEYNEQFF	TGTGCCATCAGTGCCCACGGGACAGAGTACAATGAGCAGTTCTTC
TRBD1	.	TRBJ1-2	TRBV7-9	CASSLVGETGGYGYTF	TGTGCCAGCAGCTTAGTTGGAGAGACAGGGGGCTATGGCTACACCTTC
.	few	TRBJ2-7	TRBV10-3	CAISERPPGYEQYF	TGTGCCATCAGTGAACGGCCTCCGGGGTACGAGCAGTACTTC
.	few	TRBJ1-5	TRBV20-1	CSASGGKSDQPQHF	TGCAGTGCTAGCGGGGGGAAGTCTGATCAGCCCCAGCATTTT
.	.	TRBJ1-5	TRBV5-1	CASSPGRPNQPQHF	TGCGCCAGCAGTCCGGGAAGGCCGAATCAGCCCCAGCATTTT